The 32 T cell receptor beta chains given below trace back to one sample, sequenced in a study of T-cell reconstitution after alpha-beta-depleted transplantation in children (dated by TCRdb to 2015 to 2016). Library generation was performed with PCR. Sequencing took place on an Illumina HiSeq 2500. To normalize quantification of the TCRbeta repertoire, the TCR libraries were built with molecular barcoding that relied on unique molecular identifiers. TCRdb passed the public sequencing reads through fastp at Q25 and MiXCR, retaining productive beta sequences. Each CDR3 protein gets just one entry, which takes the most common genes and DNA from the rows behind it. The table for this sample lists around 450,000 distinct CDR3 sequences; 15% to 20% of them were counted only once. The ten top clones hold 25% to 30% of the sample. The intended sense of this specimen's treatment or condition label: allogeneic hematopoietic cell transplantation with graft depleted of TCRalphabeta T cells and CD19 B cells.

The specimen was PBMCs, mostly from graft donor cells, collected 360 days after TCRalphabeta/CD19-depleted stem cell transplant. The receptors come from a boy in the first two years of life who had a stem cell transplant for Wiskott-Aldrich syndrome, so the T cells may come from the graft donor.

DNA for the CDR3: TGTGCCATCAGTGAGAGGGGGACAGGGGTGGGCTCCTACAATGAGCAGTTCTTC. Protein product: CAISERGTGVGSYNEQFF. V is TRBV10-3 and J is TRBJ2-1; 10 bases agree with TRBD1. V lost 2 bases, J lost 0 bases, and 7 bases stayed unmatched. The CDR3 length is 18 residues. In germline, CDR1 is ENHRY, CDR2 SYGVKD.

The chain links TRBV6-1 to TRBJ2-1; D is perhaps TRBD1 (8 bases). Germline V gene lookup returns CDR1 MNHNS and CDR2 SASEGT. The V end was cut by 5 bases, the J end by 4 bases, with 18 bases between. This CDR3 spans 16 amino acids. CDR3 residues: CASSPGGTGDYNEQFF. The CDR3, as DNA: TGTGCCAGCAGTCCCGGGGGGACAGGAGATTACAATGAGCAGTTCTTC.

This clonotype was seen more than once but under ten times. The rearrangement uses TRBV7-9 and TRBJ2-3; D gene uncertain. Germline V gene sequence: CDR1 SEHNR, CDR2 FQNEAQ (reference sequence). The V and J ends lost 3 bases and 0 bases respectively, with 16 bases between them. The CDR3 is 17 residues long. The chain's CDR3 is CASSFTAVGPSTDTQYF. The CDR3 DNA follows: TGTGCCAGCAGCTTCACAGCCGTCGGACCTAGCACAGATACGCAGTATTTT.

CDR3 bases: TGCGCCAGCGCCAGCCGGACCGGAGGGCAGCGGGGTAACGAGCAGTACTTC. Its translation: CASASRTGGQRGNEQYF. The chain joins TRBV5-1 to TRBJ2-7, with 7 bases identical to TRBD2. The CDR3 runs to 17 residues. The ends lost 7 bases at V and 5 bases at J; junction bases unmatched: 21. Germline loops: CDR1 SGHRS, CDR2 YFSETQ.

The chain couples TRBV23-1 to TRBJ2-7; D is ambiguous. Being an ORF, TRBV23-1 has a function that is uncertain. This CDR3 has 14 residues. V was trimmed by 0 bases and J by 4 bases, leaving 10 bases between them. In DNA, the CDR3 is TGCGCCAGCAGTCAATCTCAGAAGCCTTACGAGCAGTACTTC. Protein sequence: CASSQSQKPYEQYF.

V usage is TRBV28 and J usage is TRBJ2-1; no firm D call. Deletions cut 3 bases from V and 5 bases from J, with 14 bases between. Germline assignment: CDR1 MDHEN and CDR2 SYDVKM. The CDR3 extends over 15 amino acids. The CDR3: CASSFPKESHNEQFF. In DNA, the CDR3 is TGTGCCAGCAGTTTCCCCAAGGAGAGCCACAATGAGCAGTTCTTC.

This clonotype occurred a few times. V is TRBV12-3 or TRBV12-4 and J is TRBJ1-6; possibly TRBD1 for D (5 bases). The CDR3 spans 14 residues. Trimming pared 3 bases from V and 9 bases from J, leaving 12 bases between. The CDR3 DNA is TGTGCCAGCAGTTTTTCAGGGAGGCGTTCACCCCTCCACTTT. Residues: CASSFSGRRSPLHF.

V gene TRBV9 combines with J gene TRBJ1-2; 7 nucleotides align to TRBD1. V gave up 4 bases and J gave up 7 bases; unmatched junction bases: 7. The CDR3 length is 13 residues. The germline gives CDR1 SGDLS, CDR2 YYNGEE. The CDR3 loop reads CASSPGTAIGYTF. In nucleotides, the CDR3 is TGTGCCAGCAGCCCTGGGACAGCCATTGGCTACACCTTC. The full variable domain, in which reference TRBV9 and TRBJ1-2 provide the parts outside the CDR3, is DSGVTQTPKHLITATGQRVTLRCSPRSGDLSVYWYQQSLDQGLQFLIQYYNGEERAKGNILERFSAQQFPDLHSELNLSSLELGDSALYFCASSPGTAIGYTFGSGTRLTVV.

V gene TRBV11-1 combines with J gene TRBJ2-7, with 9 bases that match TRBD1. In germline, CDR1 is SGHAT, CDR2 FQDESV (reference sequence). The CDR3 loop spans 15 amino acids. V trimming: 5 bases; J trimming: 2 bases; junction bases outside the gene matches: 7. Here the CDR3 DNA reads TGTGCCAGCAGCCTCCGGGACAGGGATCCCTACGAGCAGTACTTC. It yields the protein CASSLRDRDPYEQYF.

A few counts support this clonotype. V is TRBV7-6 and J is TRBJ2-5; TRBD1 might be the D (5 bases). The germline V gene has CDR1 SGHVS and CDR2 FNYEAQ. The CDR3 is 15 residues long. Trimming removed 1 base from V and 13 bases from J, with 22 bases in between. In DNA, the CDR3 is TGTGCCAGCAGCTTAGGACAAAAAAGAAGGGGTCCACCGTACTTC. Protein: CASSLGQKRRGPPYF. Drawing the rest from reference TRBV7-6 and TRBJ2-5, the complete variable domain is GAGVSQSPRYKVTKRGQDVALRCDPISGHVSLYWYRQALGQGPEFLTYFNYEAQQDKSGLPNDRFSAERPEGSISTLTIQRTEQRDSAMYRCASSLGQKRRGPPYFGPGTRLLVL.

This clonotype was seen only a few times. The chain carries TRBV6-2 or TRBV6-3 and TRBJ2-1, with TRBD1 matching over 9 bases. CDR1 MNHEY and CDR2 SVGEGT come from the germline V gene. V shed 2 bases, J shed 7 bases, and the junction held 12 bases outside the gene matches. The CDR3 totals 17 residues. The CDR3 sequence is CASSYVTGTGLDNEQFF. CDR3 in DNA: TGTGCCAGCAGTTACGTTACCGGGACAGGGCTAGATAATGAGCAGTTCTTC.

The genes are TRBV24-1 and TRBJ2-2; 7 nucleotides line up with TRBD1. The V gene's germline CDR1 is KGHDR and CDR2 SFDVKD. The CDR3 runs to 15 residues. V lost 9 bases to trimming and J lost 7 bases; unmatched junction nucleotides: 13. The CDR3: CATQSRTGPFGELFF. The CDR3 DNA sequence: TGTGCCACCCAAAGCAGGACAGGTCCTTTCGGGGAGCTGTTTTTT.

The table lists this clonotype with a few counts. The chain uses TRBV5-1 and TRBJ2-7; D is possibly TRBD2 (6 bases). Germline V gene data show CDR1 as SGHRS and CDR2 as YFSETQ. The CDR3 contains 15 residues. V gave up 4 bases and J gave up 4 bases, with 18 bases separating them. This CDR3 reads CASSPGTRSLYEQYF. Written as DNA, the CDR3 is TGCGCCAGCAGCCCTGGGACTCGATCGCTGTACGAGCAGTACTTC.

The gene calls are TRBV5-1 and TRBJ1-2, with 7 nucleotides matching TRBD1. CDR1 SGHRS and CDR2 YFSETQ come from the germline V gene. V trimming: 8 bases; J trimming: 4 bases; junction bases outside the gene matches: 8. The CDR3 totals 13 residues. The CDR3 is CARRTGPLYGYTF. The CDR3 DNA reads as TGCGCCAGACGGACAGGACCACTCTATGGCTACACCTTC.

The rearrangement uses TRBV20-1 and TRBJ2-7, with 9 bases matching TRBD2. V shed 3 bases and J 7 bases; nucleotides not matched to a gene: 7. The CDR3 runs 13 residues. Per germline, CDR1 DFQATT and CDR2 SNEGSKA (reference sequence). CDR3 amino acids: CSARASGAREQYF. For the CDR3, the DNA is TGCAGTGCTAGGGCTAGCGGGGCCCGGGAGCAGTACTTC.

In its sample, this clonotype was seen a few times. The CDR3 here is CAIRPRDPDTQYF. The CDR3 DNA reads TGTGCCATCAGGCCCCGGGATCCAGATACGCAGTATTTT. V usage is TRBV10-3 and J usage is TRBJ2-3; TRBD2 might be the D (5 bases). Trimming left V 6 bases short and J 4 bases short, with 11 bases between. CDR1 ENHRY and CDR2 SYGVKD come from the germline V gene. The CDR3 runs to 13 residues.

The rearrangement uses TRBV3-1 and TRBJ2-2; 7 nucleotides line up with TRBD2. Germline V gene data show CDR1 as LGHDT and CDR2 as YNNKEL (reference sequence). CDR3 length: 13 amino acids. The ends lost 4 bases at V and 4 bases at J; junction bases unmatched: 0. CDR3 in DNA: TGTGCCAGCAGCCGCGGGGGCACCGGGGAGCTGTTTTTT. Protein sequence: CASSRGGTGELFF.

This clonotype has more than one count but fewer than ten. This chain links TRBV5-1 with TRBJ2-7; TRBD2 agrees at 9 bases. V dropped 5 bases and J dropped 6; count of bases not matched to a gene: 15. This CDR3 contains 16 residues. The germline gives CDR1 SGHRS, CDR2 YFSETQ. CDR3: CASSLLGLASLSEQYF. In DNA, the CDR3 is TGCGCCAGCAGTCTGCTAGGACTAGCGAGCCTCTCCGAGCAGTACTTC.

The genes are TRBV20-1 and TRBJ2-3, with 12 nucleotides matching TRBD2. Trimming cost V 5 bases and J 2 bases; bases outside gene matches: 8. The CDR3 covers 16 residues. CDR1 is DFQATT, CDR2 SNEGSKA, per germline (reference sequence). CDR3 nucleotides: TGCAGTGCTCGTCTTGGGACTAGCGGGTACACAGATACGCAGTATTTT. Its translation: CSARLGTSGYTDTQYF.

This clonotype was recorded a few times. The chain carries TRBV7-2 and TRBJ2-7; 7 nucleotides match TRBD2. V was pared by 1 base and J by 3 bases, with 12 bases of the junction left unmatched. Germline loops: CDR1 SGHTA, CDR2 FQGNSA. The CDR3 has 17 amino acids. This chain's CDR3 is CASSLVALAELFYEQYF. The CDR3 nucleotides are TGTGCCAGCAGCTTAGTTGCTCTAGCGGAACTGTTCTACGAGCAGTACTTC.

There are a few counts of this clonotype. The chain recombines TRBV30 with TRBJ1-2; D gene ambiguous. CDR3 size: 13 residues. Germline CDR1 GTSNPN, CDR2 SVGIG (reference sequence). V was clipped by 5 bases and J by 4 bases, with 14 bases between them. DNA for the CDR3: TGTGCCTGGGCCAAGGCTCTCTTCTATGGCTACACCTTC. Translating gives CAWAKALFYGYTF.

The CDR3 coding sequence is TGTGCCAGCAGCTTCGCCTCTCAGAGATCTGAAGCTTTCTTT. Translating gives CASSFASQRSEAFF. This rearrangement joins TRBV7-2 to TRBJ1-1; D is unclear. Germline lookup yields CDR1 SGHTA and CDR2 FQGNSA. The V gene lost 3 bases and the J gene lost 6 bases, with 14 bases spanning the gap. The CDR3 runs to 14 residues.

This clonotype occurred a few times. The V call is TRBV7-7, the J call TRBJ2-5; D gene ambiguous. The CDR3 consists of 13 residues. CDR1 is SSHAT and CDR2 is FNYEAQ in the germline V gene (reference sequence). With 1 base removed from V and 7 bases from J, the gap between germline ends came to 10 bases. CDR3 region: CASSLVVGWTQYF. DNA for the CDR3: TGTGCCAGCAGCTTAGTAGTGGGGTGGACCCAGTACTTC.

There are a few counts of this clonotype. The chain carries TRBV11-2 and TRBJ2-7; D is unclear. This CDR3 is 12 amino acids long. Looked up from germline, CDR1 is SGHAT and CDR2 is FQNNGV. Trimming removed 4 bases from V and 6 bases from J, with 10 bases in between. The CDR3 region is CASSSRAPEQYF. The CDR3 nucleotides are TGTGCCAGCAGCTCTCGAGCACCCGAGCAGTACTTC.

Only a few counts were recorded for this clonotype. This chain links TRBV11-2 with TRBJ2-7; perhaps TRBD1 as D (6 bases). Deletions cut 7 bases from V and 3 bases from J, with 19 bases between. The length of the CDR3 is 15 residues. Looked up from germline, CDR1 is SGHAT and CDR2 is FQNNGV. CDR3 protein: CASNRFDRSFYEQYF. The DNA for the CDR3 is TGTGCCAGCAACAGATTCGACAGGTCTTTCTACGAGCAGTACTTC. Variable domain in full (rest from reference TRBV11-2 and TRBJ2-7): EAGVAQSPRYKIIEKRQSVAFWCNPISGHATLYWYQQILGQGPKLLIQFQNNGVVDDSQLPKDRFSAERLKGVDSTLKIQPAKLEDSAVYLCASNRFDRSFYEQYFGPGTRLTVT.

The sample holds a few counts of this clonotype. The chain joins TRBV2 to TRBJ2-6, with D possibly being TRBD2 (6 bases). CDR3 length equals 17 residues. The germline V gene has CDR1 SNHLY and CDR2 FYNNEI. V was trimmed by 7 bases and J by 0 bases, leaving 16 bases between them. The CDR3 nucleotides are TGTGCCAGCACCCTACTCCAGGGAGGCTCTGGGGCCAACGTCCTGACTTTC. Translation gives CASTLLQGGSGANVLTF.

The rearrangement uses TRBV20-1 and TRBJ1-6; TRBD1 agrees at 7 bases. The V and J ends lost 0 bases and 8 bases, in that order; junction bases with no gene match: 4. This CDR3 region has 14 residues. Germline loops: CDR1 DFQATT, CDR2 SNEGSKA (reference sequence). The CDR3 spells CSARERGGDSPLHF. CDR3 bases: TGCAGTGCTAGAGAGCGAGGGGGCGATTCACCCCTCCACTTT.

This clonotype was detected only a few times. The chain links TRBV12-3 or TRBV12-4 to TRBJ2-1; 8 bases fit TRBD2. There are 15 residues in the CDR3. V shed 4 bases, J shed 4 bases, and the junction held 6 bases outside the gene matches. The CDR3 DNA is TGTGCCAGCAGTTCATCGGGGGGGAGGTACAATGAGCAGTTCTTC. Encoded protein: CASSSSGGRYNEQFF.

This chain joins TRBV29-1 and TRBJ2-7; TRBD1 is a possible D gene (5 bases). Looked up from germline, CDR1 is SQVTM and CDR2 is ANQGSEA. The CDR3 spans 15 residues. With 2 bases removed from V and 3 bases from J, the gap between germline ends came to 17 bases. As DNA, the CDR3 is TGCAGCGTTGAACTCCCAGGGTTCGGAGTCTACGAGCAGTACTTC. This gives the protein CSVELPGFGVYEQYF.

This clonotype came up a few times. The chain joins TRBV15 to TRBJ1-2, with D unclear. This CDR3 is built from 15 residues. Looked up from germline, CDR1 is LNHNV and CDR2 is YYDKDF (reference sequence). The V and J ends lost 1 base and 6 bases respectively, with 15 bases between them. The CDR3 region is CATSRARPAMDGYTF. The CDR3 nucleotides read TGTGCCACCAGCAGAGCCCGACCAGCAATGGATGGCTACACCTTC.

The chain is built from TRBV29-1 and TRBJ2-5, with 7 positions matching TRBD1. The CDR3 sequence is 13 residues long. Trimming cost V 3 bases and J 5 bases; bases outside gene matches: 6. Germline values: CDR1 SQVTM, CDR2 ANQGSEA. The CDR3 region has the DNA TGCAGCGTTGAGACAGACAGGGTTGAGACCCAGTACTTC. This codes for CSVETDRVETQYF.

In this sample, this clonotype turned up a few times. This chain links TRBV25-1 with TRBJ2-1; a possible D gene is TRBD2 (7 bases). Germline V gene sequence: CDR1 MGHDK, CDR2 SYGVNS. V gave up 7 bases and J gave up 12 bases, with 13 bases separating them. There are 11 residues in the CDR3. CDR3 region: CASTGGRGQFF. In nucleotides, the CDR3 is TGTGCCAGCACCGGGGGGCGTGGGCAGTTCTTC.